These T cell receptor beta chains were read from a single sample in a study of shared clonotypes between healthy human individuals. TCRdb's table, derived via immunoSEQ multiplex PCR, lists solely in-frame clones and lacks some. This sample has about 2.1 million clones, with 93% found just once. The material sequenced was naive CD8+ T cells from PBMCs. The receptors shown here come from a man aged 18 to 29 in good health. Some clones in this sample may be carry-over from other donors' samples. Both conserved end residues are part of each CDR3. Each record gives: clone size, V gene, J gene, CDR3 protein. Expanded clones get a size class; other rows say once, few or many, or leave the size out.

clone size: -; V gene: TRBV29-1; J gene: TRBJ1-2; CDR3 protein: CSVEPFSGPYGYTF
clone size: -; V gene: TRBV11-2; J gene: TRBJ2-7; CDR3 protein: CASSLSGLSYEQYF
clone size: -; V gene: TRBV30; J gene: TRBJ2-3; CDR3 protein: CAWSASSSTDTQYF
clone size: -; V gene: TRBV2; J gene: TRBJ2-3; CDR3 protein: CASSEYGITETDTQYF
clone size: -; V gene: TRBV9; J gene: TRBJ2-5; CDR3 protein: CASSSRQEETQYF
clone size: -; V gene: TRBV7-8; J gene: TRBJ1-5; CDR3 protein: CASSLAWGVNQPQHF
clone size: -; V gene: TRBV10-3; J gene: TRBJ2-3; CDR3 protein: CAIRGTKSSTDTQYF
clone size: -; V gene: TRBV29-1; J gene: TRBJ1-1; CDR3 protein: CSVYQSTGQTEAFF
clone size: -; V gene: TRBV5-1; J gene: TRBJ1-1; CDR3 protein: CASSRGQSLNTEAFF
clone size: -; V gene: TRBV6-6; J gene: TRBJ2-1; CDR3 protein: CASSYSTGTYNEQFF
clone size: -; V gene: TRBV7-8; J gene: TRBJ1-1; CDR3 protein: CASSLRQVGTEAFF
clone size: -; V gene: TRBV15; J gene: TRBJ1-1; CDR3 protein: CATSGRENTEAFF
clone size: -; V gene: TRBV7-8; J gene: TRBJ1-1; CDR3 protein: CASSSHNTEAFF
clone size: -; V gene: TRBV7-9; J gene: TRBJ2-7; CDR3 protein: CASSLADGSGISHEQYF
clone size: -; V gene: TRBV28; J gene: TRBJ2-7; CDR3 protein: CASSTSDRFYEQYF
clone size: -; V gene: TRBV19; J gene: TRBJ2-5; CDR3 protein: CASSPTWGAQYF
clone size: -; V gene: TRBV10-2; J gene: TRBJ1-2; CDR3 protein: CASSPGQGIQGSYGYTF
clone size: -; V gene: TRBV28; J gene: TRBJ1-5; CDR3 protein: CASSLRNRWGMKPQHF
clone size: -; V gene: TRBV27; J gene: TRBJ1-5; CDR3 protein: CASSLRDRAGQPQHF
clone size: once; V gene: TRBV28; J gene: TRBJ1-2; CDR3 protein: CASRRTTYGYTF
clone size: -; V gene: TRBV10-1; J gene: TRBJ2-2; CDR3 protein: CASSEPLAGTERTTGELFF
clone size: -; V gene: TRBV27; J gene: TRBJ1-2; CDR3 protein: CASSRRQTNYGYTF
clone size: few; V gene: TRBV19; J gene: TRBJ1-1; CDR3 protein: CASSIDLRPEAFF